The present entry profiles one T cell receptor beta chain with its context. The antigen is undetermined. TCRdb reanalysed the RT-PCR reads using MiXCR and keeps one entry per CDR3 protein. The sample yields 550,000 to 800,000 distinct CDR3 sequences, more than 15% seen once. The data originate from a study of response to subunit inactivated influenza vaccine. The V gene lost 0 bases and the J gene lost 1 base, with 7 bases spanning the gap. CDR1 and CDR2 from the germline V gene are DFQATT and SNEGSKA (reference sequence). The CDR3 is 14 residues long. Study outcomes and limitations: The authors suggested that few new T cells are recruited per seasonal influenza vaccination.

The J gene is TRBJ1-5, the V gene TRBV20-1, with unresolved D. The clonotype was recovered from a man aged 50 to 59 who received an inactivated influenza vaccine. The specimen was PBMCs from blood, collected 11 to 12 days after vaccination. As DNA, the CDR3 is TGCAGTGCTAGAGATGCGGGAAGCAATCAGCCCCAGCATTTT. Translation: CSARDAGSNQPQHF.